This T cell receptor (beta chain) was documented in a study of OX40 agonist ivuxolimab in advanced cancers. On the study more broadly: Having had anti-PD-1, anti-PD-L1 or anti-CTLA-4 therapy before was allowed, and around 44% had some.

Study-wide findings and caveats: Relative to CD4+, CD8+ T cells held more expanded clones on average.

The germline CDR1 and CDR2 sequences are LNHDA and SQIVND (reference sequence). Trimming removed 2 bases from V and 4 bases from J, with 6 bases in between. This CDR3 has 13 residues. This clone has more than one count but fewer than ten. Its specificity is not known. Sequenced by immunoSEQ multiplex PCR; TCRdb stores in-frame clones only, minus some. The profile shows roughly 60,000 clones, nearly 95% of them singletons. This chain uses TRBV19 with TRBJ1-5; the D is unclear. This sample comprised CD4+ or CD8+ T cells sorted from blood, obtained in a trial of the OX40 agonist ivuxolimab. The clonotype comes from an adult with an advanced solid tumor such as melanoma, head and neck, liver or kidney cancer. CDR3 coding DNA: TGTGCCAGTAGTATAAGTCTAAATCAGCCCCAGCATTTT. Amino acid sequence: CASSISLNQPQHF.